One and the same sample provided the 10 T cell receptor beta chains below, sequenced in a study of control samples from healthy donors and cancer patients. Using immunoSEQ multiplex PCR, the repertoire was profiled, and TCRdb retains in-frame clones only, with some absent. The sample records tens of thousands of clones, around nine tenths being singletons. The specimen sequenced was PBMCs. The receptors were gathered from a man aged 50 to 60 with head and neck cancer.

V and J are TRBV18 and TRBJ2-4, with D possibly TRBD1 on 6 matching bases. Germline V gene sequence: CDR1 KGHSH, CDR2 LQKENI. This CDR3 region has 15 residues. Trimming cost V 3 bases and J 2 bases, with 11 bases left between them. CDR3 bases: TGTGCCAGCTCACCCGAACAGGGAACCAAAAACATTCAGTACTTC. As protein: CASSPEQGTKNIQYF.

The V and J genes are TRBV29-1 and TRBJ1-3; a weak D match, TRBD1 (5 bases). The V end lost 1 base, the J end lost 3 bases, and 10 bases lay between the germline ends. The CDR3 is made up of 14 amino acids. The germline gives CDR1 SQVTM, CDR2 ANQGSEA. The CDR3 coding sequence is TGCAGCGTTGAAGTGGCAGGGAGTGGAAACACCATATATTTT. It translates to CSVEVAGSGNTIYF.

This CDR3 reads CASSPNPTGREGYTF. Here the CDR3 DNA reads TGCGCCAGCAGCCCCAACCCGACAGGACGGGAGGGCTACACCTTC. The chain recombines TRBV4-3 with TRBJ1-2, with TRBD1 as a possible D gene (6 bases). The V end lost 4 bases, the J end lost 8 bases, and 20 bases lay between the germline ends. The germline gives CDR1 LGHNA, CDR2 YSLEER. This CDR3 contains 15 residues.

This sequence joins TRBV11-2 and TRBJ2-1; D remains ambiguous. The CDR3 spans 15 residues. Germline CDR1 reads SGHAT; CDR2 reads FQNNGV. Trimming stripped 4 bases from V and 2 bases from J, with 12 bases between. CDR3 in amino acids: CASSSVAAAYNEQFF. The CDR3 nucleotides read TGTGCCAGCAGCTCGGTAGCTGCCGCCTACAATGAGCAGTTCTTC.

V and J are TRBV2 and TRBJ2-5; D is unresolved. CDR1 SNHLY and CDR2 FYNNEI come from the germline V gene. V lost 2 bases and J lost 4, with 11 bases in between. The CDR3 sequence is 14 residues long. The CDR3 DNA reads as TGTGCCAGCAGTGAAATGGCCCCGCGAGAGACCCAGTACTTC. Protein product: CASSEMAPRETQYF.

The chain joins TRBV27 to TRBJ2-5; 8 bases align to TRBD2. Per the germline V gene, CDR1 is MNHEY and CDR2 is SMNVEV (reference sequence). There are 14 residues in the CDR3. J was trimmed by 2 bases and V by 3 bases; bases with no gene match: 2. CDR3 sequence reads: CASSFLAGQETQYF. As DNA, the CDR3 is TGTGCCAGCAGTTTCTTAGCGGGGCAAGAGACCCAGTACTTC.

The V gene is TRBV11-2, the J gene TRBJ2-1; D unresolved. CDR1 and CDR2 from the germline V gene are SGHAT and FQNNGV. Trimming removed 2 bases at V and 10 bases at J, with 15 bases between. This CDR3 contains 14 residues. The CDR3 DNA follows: TGTGCCAGCAGCTTATTTGGGCCGGCAATCGAGCAGTTCTTC. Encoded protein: CASSLFGPAIEQFF.

CDR3 in amino acids: CASSPGVVGYEQYF. CDR3 bases: TGTGCCAGCAGCCCGGGGGTCGTAGGCTACGAGCAGTACTTC. The V gene is TRBV11-2, the J gene TRBJ2-7, with D perhaps TRBD2 (6 bases). The germline V gene has CDR1 SGHAT and CDR2 FQNNGV. Trimming removed 5 bases from V and 3 bases from J, with 14 bases in between. The CDR3 extends over 14 amino acids.

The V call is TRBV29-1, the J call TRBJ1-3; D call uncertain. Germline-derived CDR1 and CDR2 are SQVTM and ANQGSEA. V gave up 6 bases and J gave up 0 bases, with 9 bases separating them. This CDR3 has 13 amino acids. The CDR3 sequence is CSVDGNSGNTIYF. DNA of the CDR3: TGCAGCGTAGACGGGAACTCTGGAAACACCATATATTTT.

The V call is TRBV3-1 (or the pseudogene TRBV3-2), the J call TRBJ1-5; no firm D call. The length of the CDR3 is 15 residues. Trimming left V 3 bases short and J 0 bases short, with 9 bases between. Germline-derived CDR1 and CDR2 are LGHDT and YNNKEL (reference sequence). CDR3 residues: CASSQTESSNQPQHF. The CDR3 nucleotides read TGTGCCAGCAGCCAGACGGAAAGTAGCAATCAGCCCCAGCATTTT.